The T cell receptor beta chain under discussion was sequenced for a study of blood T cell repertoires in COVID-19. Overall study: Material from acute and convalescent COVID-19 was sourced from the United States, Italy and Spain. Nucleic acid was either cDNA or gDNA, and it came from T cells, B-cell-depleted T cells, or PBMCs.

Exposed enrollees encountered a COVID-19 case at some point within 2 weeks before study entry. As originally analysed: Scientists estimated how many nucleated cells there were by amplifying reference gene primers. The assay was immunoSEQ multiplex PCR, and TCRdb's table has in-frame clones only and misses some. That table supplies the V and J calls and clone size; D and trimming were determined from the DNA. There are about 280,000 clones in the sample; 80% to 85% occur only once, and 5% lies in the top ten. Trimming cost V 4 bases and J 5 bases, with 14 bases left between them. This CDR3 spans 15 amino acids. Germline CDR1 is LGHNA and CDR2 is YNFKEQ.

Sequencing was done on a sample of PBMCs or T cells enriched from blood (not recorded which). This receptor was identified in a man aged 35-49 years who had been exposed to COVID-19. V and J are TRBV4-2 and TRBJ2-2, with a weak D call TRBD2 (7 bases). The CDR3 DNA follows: TGTGCCAGCAGCCCCGGGGGGCTCGGTACCGGGGAGCTGTTTTTT. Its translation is CASSPGGLGTGELFF.